Listed below are T cell receptor beta chains from one sample, sequenced in a study of blood T cell repertoires in COVID-19. TCRdb's table, derived via immunoSEQ multiplex PCR, lists solely in-frame clones and lacks some. This table holds 84,000 or so clones, more than 65% found once. The sequenced sample was peripheral blood. These receptors were taken from an older man with acute or convalescent COVID-19. CDR3s include the opening cysteine and the closing phenylalanine or tryptophan. The D gene is left open where the match is weak. Size is omitted from some rows. Given values are once, few, many or a class for expanded clones.

v_gene	j_gene	d_gene	abundance	len	CDR3nt	CDR3aa
TRBV3-1/TRBV3-2	TRBJ2-7	TRBD2	-	14	TGTGCCAGCGGATTAGCGGGGGGGCACTACGAGCAGTACTTC	CASGLAGGHYEQYF
TRBV10-1	TRBJ2-7	-	-	13	TGCGCCAGCAGTGTCACGGGTTCAGCCGAGCAGTACTTC	CASSVTGSAEQYF
TRBV12-2	TRBJ1-5	-	-	15	TGTGCAAGTCGCTTAGAATTCGGCAGGAATCAGCCCCAGCATTTT	CASRLEFGRNQPQHF
TRBV3-1/TRBV3-2	TRBJ2-2	TRBD2	-	18	TGTGCCAGCAGTCGAAAACTAGCGGGGGTCTCGAACACCGGGGAGCTGTTTTTT	CASSRKLAGVSNTGELFF
TRBV5-4	TRBJ1-1	-	-	14	TGTGCCAGCAGCCCTGACAGGCTGAACACTGAAGCTTTCTTT	CASSPDRLNTEAFF
TRBV19	TRBJ1-2	TRBD1	once	16	TGTGCCAGTAGTACCCAAGGGACAGGCCAGAACTATGGCTACACCTTC	CASSTQGTGQNYGYTF
TRBV5-6	TRBJ2-1	TRBD2	-	15	TGTGCCAGCAGCTTGGCACAGCGGGGGGGCAGTGAGCAGTTCTTC	CASSLAQRGGSEQFF
TRBV5-1	TRBJ2-2	-	-	14	TGCGCCAGCAGCCCGACAGTAAACACCGGGGAGCTGTTTTTT	CASSPTVNTGELFF
TRBV7-2	TRBJ2-5	TRBD1	-	14	TGTGCCAGCAGCACCGACACAGGGGTAGAGACCCAGTACTTC	CASSTDTGVETQYF
TRBV19	TRBJ1-2	TRBD1	-	15	TGTGCCAGTAGTATGGGTCCCGACAGGGCCTATGGCTACACCTTC	CASSMGPDRAYGYTF
TRBV28	TRBJ1-6	-	-	12	TGTGCCAGCAGCCTATTCTCCTCACCCCTCCACTTT	CASSLFSSPLHF
TRBV19	TRBJ2-7	TRBD2	-	14	TGTGCCAGTAGTATTTCGGGGAGGGTCAACGAGCAGTACTTC	CASSISGRVNEQYF
TRBV14	TRBJ2-1	TRBD2	-	18	TGTGCCAGCAGCCCCTGGACTAGCGGGGGGGCCCTCTACAATGAGCAGTTCTTC	CASSPWTSGGALYNEQFF
TRBV5-1	TRBJ2-2	TRBD1	once	16	TGCGCCAGCAGCCCCGGGACAGGGAAAAATACCGGGGAGCTGTTTTTT	CASSPGTGKNTGELFF
TRBV10-3	TRBJ2-2	-	-	15	TGTGCCATCAGCCCGGGGGGCCGGAACACCGGGGAGCTGTTTTTT	CAISPGGRNTGELFF
TRBV13	TRBJ1-6	-	-	13	TGTGCCAGCAGCTTATACGGGAATTCACCCCTCCACTTT	CASSLYGNSPLHF
TRBV28	TRBJ2-7	-	-	15	TGTGCCAGCAGTTTAGTTAACCGGGGATCCTACGAGCAGTACTTC	CASSLVNRGSYEQYF
TRBV14	TRBJ1-6	TRBD1	-	15	TGTGCCAGCAGCCTTGACAGGGGTGTTAATTCACCCCTCCACTTT	CASSLDRGVNSPLHF
TRBV7-9	TRBJ1-5	-	-	14	TGTGCCAGCAGCTTAGTCGATGAGGAGCAGCCCCAGCATTTT	CASSLVDEEQPQHF
TRBV13	TRBJ2-5	TRBD2	-	16	TGTGCCAGCAGCCCGTCTTCGTCGGGGGGGGGAAAGACCCAGTACTTC	CASSPSSSGGGKTQYF
TRBV6-5	TRBJ1-1	-	-	16	TGTGCCAGCAGTTACGTTTCGGGACATGAGAACACTGAAGCTTTCTTT	CASSYVSGHENTEAFF
TRBV24-1	TRBJ2-5	-	-	13	TGTGCCACCAGTGAAAGGGGCCGGGAGACCCAGTACTTC	CATSERGRETQYF
TRBV7-8	TRBJ1-2	-	-	13	TGTGCCAGCAGCTTAGGGGCGGGATATGGCTACACCTTC	CASSLGAGYGYTF
TRBV18	TRBJ2-7	TRBD2	once	15	TGTGCCAGCTCACCCCTAGCGGGGGAGACCTACGAGCAGTACTTC	CASSPLAGETYEQYF
TRBV11-3	TRBJ2-1	TRBD2	-	16	TGTGCCAGCAGCTTAGACCTCGGGACTAACTCGGGTGAGCAGTTCTTC	CASSLDLGTNSGEQFF
TRBV7-3	TRBJ2-2	TRBD2	-	15	TGTGCCAGCAGCTCTAGCGGGGGGAACACCGGGGAGCTGTTTTTT	CASSSSGGNTGELFF
TRBV6-5	TRBJ2-4	TRBD1	few	15	TGTGCCAGCAGCCCGGACAGGGCGGCCAAAAACATTCAGTACTTC	CASSPDRAAKNIQYF
TRBV28	TRBJ2-3	-	-	12	TGTGCCAGCAGTGAATTGGGCAGGCTGCAGTATTTT	CASSELGRLQYF
TRBV24-1	TRBJ2-2	TRBD2	-	19	TGTGCCACCAGTGATTTAAGTTTAGCGGGGGGCAGGAACACCGGGGAGCTGTTTTTT	CATSDLSLAGGRNTGELFF
TRBV10-3	TRBJ2-1	TRBD1	few	13	TGTGCCACCAGGGGGGACAGGCGTAATGAGCAGTTCTTC	CATRGDRRNEQFF
TRBV7-2	TRBJ2-1	TRBD1	-	15	TGTGCCAGCAGCTACTCAGGGGGCCTTATGAATGAGCAGTTCTTC	CASSYSGGLMNEQFF
TRBV5-1	TRBJ2-5	-	-	14	TGCGCCAGCAGCTTGGAGGGCAGGAGGGAGACCCAGTACTTC	CASSLEGRRETQYF
TRBV2	TRBJ2-7	TRBD2	few	12	TGTGCCGCGGGACTAAGTTCCTACGAGCAGTACTTC	CAAGLSSYEQYF
TRBV2	TRBJ1-2	-	-	13	TGTGCCAGCACCAGGGCGGGGAAATATGGCTACACCTTC	CASTRAGKYGYTF
TRBV5-1	TRBJ1-1	TRBD1	few	15	TGCGCCAGCAGCTTTTGGACAGGGATGAACACTGAAGCTTTCTTT	CASSFWTGMNTEAFF
TRBV15	TRBJ2-1	TRBD1	-	15	TGTGCCACCAGCGCGGACAGGGGGAACGTCAATGAGCAGTTCTTC	CATSADRGNVNEQFF
TRBV12-5	TRBJ1-2	-	-	10	TGTGCTAGTGGTAGCCGGGGCTACACCTTC	CASGSRGYTF
TRBV18	TRBJ2-5	-	-	13	TGTGCCAGCTCACCAGGGACTGAGGAGACCCAGTACTTC	CASSPGTEETQYF
TRBV11-3	TRBJ2-1	TRBD1	-	15	TGTGCCAGCAGCGACCCAGGGACAGGTGTAAATGAGCAGTTCTTC	CASSDPGTGVNEQFF
TRBV11-2	TRBJ2-1	-	-	15	TGTGCCAGCAGCCTAGACACTCCCTCCTACAATGAGCAGTTCTTC	CASSLDTPSYNEQFF
TRBV5-1	TRBJ2-1	-	few	16	TGCGCCAGCAGCTCCAAGACCCCCGGGAGCCACAATGAGCAGTTCTTC	CASSSKTPGSHNEQFF
TRBV11-2	TRBJ2-1	TRBD2	few	15	TGTGCCAGCAGCTTAAATAGCGGGGGAATGTTTGAGCAGTTCTTC	CASSLNSGGMFEQFF
TRBV12-3/TRBV12-4	TRBJ1-2	-	few	12	TGTGCCAGCAGTTTGGTTACAGGGTTGAGGACCTTC	CASSLVTGLRTF
TRBV6-4	TRBJ2-7	TRBD1	-	12	TGTGCCGTGGACAGGGGGCACTACGAGCAGTACTTC	CAVDRGHYEQYF
TRBV10-3	TRBJ1-5	-	-	14	TGTGCCATCAGTGACAGGGAATTAAATCAGCCCCAGCATTTT	CAISDRELNQPQHF
TRBV18	TRBJ2-3	TRBD2	-	15	TGTGCCAGCTCACCACCTCGGCTAGCGGGGAGTACGCAGTATTTT	CASSPPRLAGSTQYF
TRBV20-1	TRBJ1-5	-	-	9	TGCAGTGCTGGTATAGCCCAGCATTTT	CSAGIAQHF
TRBV15	TRBJ1-3	-	-	12	TGTGCCACCAGCAGAGATCGGAACACCATATATTTT	CATSRDRNTIYF